The 27 T cell receptor beta chains presented below share a single source sample, sequenced in a study of shared clonotypes between healthy human individuals. TCRdb's table, derived via immunoSEQ multiplex PCR, lists solely in-frame clones and lacks some. The top ten clones hold around 1.8% of a sample with about 2.1 million clones, 93% of them seen once. Naive CD8 cells lacked CD45RO, underwent positive selection for CCR7 and left out terminally differentiated effector memory CD45RA+ cells. Sequenced: naive CD8+ T cells from PBMCs. Receptors originate from a young man in good health. Some clones in this sample may be carry-over from other donors' samples.

This clone appeared a few times. The rearrangement joins TRBV27 to TRBJ1-2; TRBD1 is a possible D gene (5 bases). The CDR3 has 15 residues. Trimming shortened V by 6 bases and J by 4 bases, and 18 bases separated the two germline ends. Germline V gene lookup returns CDR1 MNHEY and CDR2 SMNVEV (reference sequence). The CDR3 sequence: CASRSMAGSIYGYTF. The CDR3 bases are TGTGCCAGCAGATCTATGGCAGGGAGTATCTATGGCTACACCTTC.

The CDR3 coding sequence is TGTGCCAGCAGCGTGGCACGGGACAGCGGCACCGGGGAGCTGTTTTTT. Translating it yields CASSVARDSGTGELFF. The rearrangement joins TRBV9 to TRBJ2-2, with 7 bases fitting TRBD1. The V gene end was trimmed by 2 bases and the J gene end by 4 bases; junction bases not matched to a gene: 8. From germline, CDR1 is SGDLS and CDR2 YYNGEE. CDR3 length: 16 amino acids.

This rearrangement joins TRBV11-2 to TRBJ1-1; TRBD1 matches at 7 bases. CDR1 is SGHAT, CDR2 FQNNGV, per germline. The J segment lost 1 base and the V segment lost 5 bases, leaving 7 bases of the junction unmatched. CDR3 length equals 15 residues. CDR3 residues: CASSPRDSGNTEAFF. CDR3 nucleotide sequence: TGTGCCAGCAGCCCCCGGGACAGTGGGAACACTGAAGCTTTCTTT.

The rearrangement links TRBV6-5 to TRBJ2-5; unclear D gene. Trimming took 0 bases from V and 2 from J, leaving 13 bases between them. Germline assignment: CDR1 MNHEY and CDR2 SVGAGI. The CDR3 is 16 amino acids. CDR3 amino acids: CASSYSMGQIQETQYF. Written as DNA, the CDR3 is TGTGCCAGCAGTTACTCGATGGGCCAGATTCAAGAGACCCAGTACTTC.

The chain uses TRBV27 and TRBJ2-2; TRBD2 is a possible D gene (5 bases). Germline lookup yields CDR1 MNHEY and CDR2 SMNVEV (reference sequence). This CDR3 has 16 residues. Trimming left V 6 bases short and J 3 bases short, with 17 bases between. CDR3 sequence reads: CASSTAGYGDTGELFF. In DNA form, the CDR3 reads TGTGCCAGCAGCACGGCGGGTTATGGAGACACCGGGGAGCTGTTTTTT.

The chain carries TRBV27 and TRBJ2-7, with D possibly matching TRBD1 (6 bases). V lost 2 bases and J 2 bases, leaving 10 bases between the germline ends. The CDR3 extends over 14 amino acids. Germline lookup yields CDR1 MNHEY and CDR2 SMNVEV (reference sequence). The CDR3 bases are TGTGCCAGCAGTTTAGGGACAACTCCCTACGAGCAGTACTTC. It encodes CASSLGTTPYEQYF.

The chain uses TRBV19 and TRBJ2-7; D is possibly TRBD2 (6 bases). Germline loops: CDR1 LNHDA, CDR2 SQIVND (reference sequence). Deletions cut 3 bases from V and 0 bases from J, with 12 bases between. The CDR3 spans 15 residues. The CDR3, as DNA: TGTGCCAGTAGTATTGGGACTCCCAGCTCCTACGAGCAGTACTTC. Its translation: CASSIGTPSSYEQYF. The complete variable domain, with remaining parts taken from reference TRBV19 and TRBJ2-7, reads DGGITQSPKYLFRKEGQNVTLSCEQNLNHDAMYWYRQDPGQGLRLIYYSQIVNDFQKGDIAEGYSVSREKKESFPLTVTSAQKNPTAFYLCASSIGTPSSYEQYFGPGTRLTVT.

This chain connects TRBV5-1 to TRBJ1-1, with D uncertain. The CDR3 runs to 14 residues. Germline V gene data show CDR1 as SGHRS and CDR2 as YFSETQ. Deletions cut 3 bases from V and 4 bases from J, with 13 bases between. The CDR3 nucleotides read TGCGCCAGCAGCTGGGAATGGGTTAGCACTGAAGCTTTCTTT. Translating gives CASSWEWVSTEAFF.

This clone showed up just once. The chain has TRBV10-3 and TRBJ2-3, with 9 bases lining up with TRBD2. This CDR3 region has 17 residues. V lost 4 bases, J lost 6 bases, and 14 bases stayed unmatched. Per germline, CDR1 ENHRY and CDR2 SYGVKD. DNA for the CDR3: TGTGCCATCAGTGGACGGGATAGGCGGGAGGGCCGGGATACGCAGTATTTT. As protein: CAISGRDRREGRDTQYF.

The rearrangement joins TRBV27 to TRBJ2-7; 7 bases map to TRBD2. This CDR3 spans 16 amino acids. Germline trimming cut 0 bases from V and 2 bases from J; bases unmatched to any gene: 7. From germline, CDR1 is MNHEY and CDR2 SMNVEV (reference sequence). CDR3 loop: CASSLSVGDYTYEQYF. DNA of the CDR3: TGTGCCAGCAGTTTATCTGTAGGGGACTATACCTACGAGCAGTACTTC.

The chain recombines TRBV27 with TRBJ2-7; 9 bases match TRBD2. V dropped 4 bases and J dropped 5; count of bases not matched to a gene: 12. Looked up from germline, CDR1 is MNHEY and CDR2 is SMNVEV (reference sequence). The CDR3 has 16 amino acids. For the CDR3, the DNA is TGTGCCAGCAGTTGGATTGGGGCGGGAGGGCCCCACGAGCAGTACTTC. This sequence encodes CASSWIGAGGPHEQYF.

The chain combines TRBV13 with TRBJ2-7; TRBD1 matches at 9 bases. The CDR3 runs to 15 residues. The germline V gene has CDR1 PRHDT and CDR2 FYEKMQ (reference sequence). V dropped 5 bases and J dropped 7; count of bases not matched to a gene: 12. The chain's CDR3 is CASSVVGTGMQEQYF. The CDR3, as DNA: TGTGCCAGCAGCGTAGTAGGGACAGGGATGCAAGAGCAGTACTTC.

This rearrangement joins TRBV4-1 to TRBJ1-4; D is ambiguous. V was shortened by 4 bases and J by 8 bases, with 8 bases between the two germline ends. The CDR3 totals 12 residues. Germline values: CDR1 MGHRA, CDR2 YSYEKL. This chain's CDR3 is CASSPVREKLFF. In nucleotides, the CDR3 is TGCGCCAGCAGCCCCGTGCGCGAAAAACTGTTTTTT.

The rearrangement joins TRBV6-5 to TRBJ2-3, with 9 bases matching TRBD2. This CDR3 spans 14 amino acids. V trimming: 8 bases; J trimming: 3 bases; junction bases outside the gene matches: 6. CDR1 is MNHEY, CDR2 SVGAGI, per germline. The chain's CDR3 is CASRSGSGTDTQYF. The CDR3, as DNA: TGTGCCAGCCGTAGCGGGAGTGGAACAGATACGCAGTATTTT.

Turning to this clone: Distinct nucleotide sequences in the sample also encode this CDR3. The J gene is TRBJ2-7, the V gene TRBV6-5, with D perhaps TRBD1 (6 bases). V lost 5 bases and J 0 bases, leaving 8 bases between the germline ends. Germline values: CDR1 MNHEY, CDR2 SVGAGI. There are 13 residues in the CDR3. This CDR3 reads CASSQGGSYEQYF. The DNA for the CDR3 is TGTGCCAGCAGTCAAGGGGGCTCCTACGAGCAGTACTTC.

CDR3 amino acids: CASSLGVGQAYEQYF. The CDR3 DNA is TGTGCCAGCAGCTTGGGCGTCGGACAGGCCTACGAGCAGTACTTC. The V call is TRBV5-4, the J call TRBJ2-7; 7 bases map to TRBD1. CDR3 size: 15 residues. V was pared by 0 bases and J by 2 bases, with 5 bases of the junction left unmatched. Germline V gene lookup returns CDR1 SGHNT and CDR2 YYREEE (reference sequence).

CDR3 sequence (DNA): TGTGCCAGCAGTTTATGGTCCTCGGGACAGGGGTTGCATGAGCAGTTCTTC. Its protein is CASSLWSSGQGLHEQFF. The rearrangement joins TRBV27 to TRBJ2-1, with 10 positions matching TRBD1. J lost 8 bases, V lost 1 base, and 11 bases had no gene match. The length of the CDR3 is 17 residues. CDR1 MNHEY and CDR2 SMNVEV come from the germline V gene (reference sequence).

This chain links TRBV7-2 with TRBJ1-2; D is uncertain. The length of the CDR3 is 16 residues. The germline V and J ends were trimmed by 4 bases and 6 bases, with 21 bases remaining between them. Germline V gene sequence: CDR1 SGHTA, CDR2 FQGNSA. In DNA, the CDR3 is TGTGCCAGCAGCTCAACCAGGACGAAATCATGGGATGGCTACACCTTC. This translates into CASSSTRTKSWDGYTF.

The rearrangement uses TRBV9 and TRBJ1-4, with 7 bases aligning to TRBD1. CDR1 SGDLS and CDR2 YYNGEE come from the germline V gene. Unmatched junction bases numbered 13, after V lost 3 bases and J lost 8 bases. The CDR3 is made up of 16 amino acids. This CDR3 reads CASSARRQGGEEKLFF. The CDR3 nucleotides are TGTGCCAGCAGCGCGCGCAGACAGGGAGGGGAGGAAAAACTGTTTTTT.

Here the CDR3 DNA reads TGTGCCAGCAGTCCTAGGACAGGGGCAGGAGATACGCAGTATTTT. Its translation: CASSPRTGAGDTQYF. This chain connects TRBV27 to TRBJ2-3; 9 positions agree with TRBD1. Germline lookup yields CDR1 MNHEY and CDR2 SMNVEV (reference sequence). V dropped 5 bases and J dropped 5; count of bases not matched to a gene: 8. There are 15 residues in the CDR3.

On this clone: The sample has other DNA sequences that encode this CDR3 too. This chain uses TRBV9 with TRBJ2-1; possible D gene TRBD2, 5 bases. V was clipped by 0 bases and J by 4 bases, with 11 bases between them. The germline V gene encodes CDR1 SGDLS and CDR2 YYNGEE. The CDR3 spans 15 residues. The CDR3 region is CASSVVGETYNEQFF. CDR3 sequence (DNA): TGTGCCAGCAGCGTAGTCGGGGAAACATACAATGAGCAGTTCTTC.

In DNA, the CDR3 is TGTGCCAGCAGCTCACCGAGCGGGAGAGGAAATGAGCAGTTCTTC. Translating it yields CASSSPSGRGNEQFF. V gene TRBV7-9 combines with J gene TRBJ2-1; 8 bases are shared with TRBD2. CDR1 and CDR2 from the germline V gene are SEHNR and FQNEAQ (reference sequence). This CDR3 region has 15 residues. J gave up 7 bases and V 4 bases, and 9 bases lay outside the gene matches. The full variable domain, its missing parts supplied by reference TRBV7-9 and TRBJ2-1, is DTGVSQNPRHKITKRGQNVTFRCDPISEHNRLYWYRQTLGQGPEFLTYFQNEAQLEKSRLLSDRFSAERPKGSFSTLEIQRTEQGDSAMYLCASSSPSGRGNEQFFGPGTRLTVL.

CDR3 DNA: TGTGCCAGCAGCTTGGCTCGGAACTATGGCTACACCTTC. Encoded protein: CASSLARNYGYTF. This chain uses TRBV5-8 with TRBJ1-2, with D hard to call. Germline V lookup: CDR1 SGHTS, CDR2 YDEGEE. The CDR3 contains 13 residues. V was clipped by 0 bases and J by 2 bases, with 5 bases between them.

The chain uses TRBV27 and TRBJ2-7; D may match TRBD1 or TRBD2 (6 bases each). Trimming left V 6 bases short and J 1 base short, with 16 bases between. Looked up from germline, CDR1 is MNHEY and CDR2 is SMNVEV (reference sequence). The CDR3 runs to 15 residues. DNA for the CDR3: TGTGCCAGCAGCCATTATCAGGGGACTTCCTACGAGCAGTACTTC. This translates into CASSHYQGTSYEQYF.

The chain has TRBV9 and TRBJ2-1; TRBD2 agrees at 8 bases. The CDR3 has 16 residues. Germline values: CDR1 SGDLS, CDR2 YYNGEE. Trimming cost V 0 bases and J 7 bases; bases outside gene matches: 9. The chain's CDR3 is CASSVESGSGRNEQFF. CDR3 coding DNA: TGTGCCAGCAGCGTAGAAAGCGGGAGTGGGAGGAATGAGCAGTTCTTC.

As concerns this clone: At the DNA level, this CDR3 is encoded by other sequences in the same sample as well. The genes are TRBV27 and TRBJ1-1, with 8 bases aligning to TRBD1. CDR1 and CDR2 from the germline V gene are MNHEY and SMNVEV (reference sequence). Trimming removed 4 bases from V and 0 bases from J; junction bases left unmatched: 4. The CDR3 runs 15 residues. The CDR3 sequence is CASSSRTGMNTEAFF. In DNA, the CDR3 is TGTGCCAGCAGTTCCCGGACAGGGATGAACACTGAAGCTTTCTTT.

This clone was picked up one time. This sample includes further DNA sequences coding for the same CDR3. The chain uses TRBV30 and TRBJ2-5; TRBD2 might be the D (6 bases). Trimming cost V 5 bases and J 2 bases, with 12 bases left between them. The germline V gene encodes CDR1 GTSNPN and CDR2 SVGIG (reference sequence). This CDR3 is built from 13 residues. CDR3 DNA sequence: TGTGCCTGGGGATGGGGACTGCAAGAGACCCAGTACTTC. It is translated as CAWGWGLQETQYF.